This record looks at one TCR beta chain sequence and its context. These data come from a study of T cell responses to AZD1222 COVID-19 vaccine. TCRdb's copy holds only in-frame clones and misses some; the assay was immunoSEQ multiplex PCR. The data show about 210,000 clones, about 95% seen once. The origin of this receptor is an adult who received the MenACWY meningococcal vaccine as a control. Sequencing used peripheral blood, obtained 28 days after the second dose of the MenACWY control vaccine.

CDR3 residues: CASSFPPVLTIYF. CDR3 nucleotide sequence: TGTGCCAGCAGTTTTCCCCCCGTACTTACCATATATTTT. V gene TRBV12-3 or TRBV12-4 combines with J gene TRBJ1-3, with D uncertain. V shed 3 bases and J shed 10 bases, with 13 bases lying between them. CDR3 size: 13 residues.